The rows below give T cell receptor beta chains drawn from one sample of a study of T cell repertoires in cytomegalovirus infection. Using its own MiXCR run on the reads, TCRdb lists one record per CDR3 protein. The table has approximately 390,000 distinct CDR3 sequences, about 34% seen once; the top ten hold approximately 15%. These receptors' targets are unknown. The source was cultured PBMCs, collected from culture after CMV antigen stimulation. These receptors were collected from a human donor in good health (CMV status not recorded). Some clones in this sample may be carry-over from other donors' samples. Each CDR3 is given with its conserved first and last residue. Fields, in order: V gene, clone size, D gene, J gene, CDR3 DNA, CDR3 protein. The D gene is left open where the match is weak. Not every row has a clone size; where given, it reads once, few, many or a size class.

V: TRBV28; size: -; D: -; J: TRBJ2-3; DNA: TGTGCCAGCAGCGTAGTAGATACGCAGTATTTT; CDR3: CASSVVDTQYF
V: TRBV2; size: -; D: -; J: TRBJ2-1; DNA: TGTGCCAGCAGCGACCGGACGGCGTACAATGAGCAGTTCTTC; CDR3: CASSDRTAYNEQFF
V: TRBV7-2; size: many; D: TRBD2; J: TRBJ2-1; DNA: TGTGCCAGCAGCGCCGAGGCAGCGGGAGATGAGCAGTTCTTC; CDR3: CASSAEAAGDEQFF
V: TRBV4-1; size: -; D: TRBD1; J: TRBJ1-3; DNA: TGCGCCAGCAGCAAAACAGGGGGCTCGGACACCATATATTTT; CDR3: CASSKTGGSDTIYF
V: TRBV19; size: -; D: -; J: TRBJ2-3; DNA: TGTGCCAGTACCCAGACGGCGGTTCCAGATACGCAGTATTTT; CDR3: CASTQTAVPDTQYF
V: TRBV4-3; size: few; D: -; J: TRBJ1-2; DNA: TGCGCCAGCAGCCAAGACTGGTGGGGGGACTATGGCTACACCTTC; CDR3: CASSQDWWGDYGYTF
V: TRBV4-1; size: -; D: -; J: TRBJ2-2; DNA: TGCGCCAGCAGCCGCGGGTTTGTGGGCCTGGGGACCGGGGAGCTGTTTTTT; CDR3: CASSRGFVGLGTGELFF
V: TRBV4-3; size: -; D: TRBD1; J: TRBJ1-3; DNA: TGCGCCAGCAGCCAAGATACGGCGGGACAGAAATACTCTGGAAACACCATATATTTT; CDR3: CASSQDTAGQKYSGNTIYF
V: TRBV29-1; size: -; D: -; J: TRBJ1-5; DNA: TGCAGCGTTTCTGAGTCCACCTATCAGCCCCAGCATTTT; CDR3: CSVSESTYQPQHF
V: TRBV6-6; size: -; D: -; J: TRBJ1-4; DNA: TGTGCCAGCAGCCACAGGGACGGTGGAGATGAAAAACTGTTTTTT; CDR3: CASSHRDGGDEKLFF
V: TRBV7-2; size: -; D: -; J: TRBJ2-1; DNA: TGTGCCAGCAACCCTCGGAGAGGCAATGAGCAGTTCTTC; CDR3: CASNPRRGNEQFF
V: TRBV7-2; size: -; D: -; J: TRBJ2-7; DNA: TGTGCCAGCAGCTTAAATCAACCCGAGCAGTACTTC; CDR3: CASSLNQPEQYF
V: TRBV6-2/TRBV6-3; size: few; D: -; J: TRBJ2-2; DNA: TGTGCCAGCAGTTACTCGTTTACGAACACCGGGGAGCTGTTTTTT; CDR3: CASSYSFTNTGELFF
V: TRBV27; size: few; D: TRBD2; J: TRBJ2-3; DNA: TGTGCCAGCCAACGGGCTAGCGGGAGAGATACGCAGTATTTT; CDR3: CASQRASGRDTQYF
V: TRBV7-2; size: -; D: TRBD1; J: TRBJ2-5; DNA: TGTGCCAGCAGCTTGACCAGGGGGAGTCGGACCCAGTACTTC; CDR3: CASSLTRGSRTQYF
V: TRBV28; size: few; D: -; J: TRBJ1-1; DNA: TGTGCCAGCAGTTCAGGGAGCACTGAAGCTTTCTTT; CDR3: CASSSGSTEAFF
V: TRBV12-3/TRBV12-4; size: few; D: TRBD2; J: TRBJ2-1; DNA: TGTGCCAGCAGTCCTCCTAGCGGGACTCCCTACAATGAGCAGTTCTTC; CDR3: CASSPPSGTPYNEQFF
V: TRBV4-3; size: -; D: -; J: TRBJ1-1; DNA: TGCGCCAGCAGCCAAGAACCGAACACTGAAGCTTTCTTT; CDR3: CASSQEPNTEAFF
V: TRBV7-2; size: many; D: TRBD1; J: TRBJ1-1; DNA: TGTGCCAGCAGCTCACGACAGGGTTTCACTGAAGCTTTCTTT; CDR3: CASSSRQGFTEAFF
V: TRBV28; size: -; D: TRBD1; J: TRBJ1-2; DNA: TGTGCCAGCACCCGGACAGGGGTGTTTGGCTATGGCTACACCTTC; CDR3: CASTRTGVFGYGYTF
V: TRBV7-2; size: many; D: -; J: TRBJ2-5; DNA: TGTGCCAGCTCCCAAGGCGGGACTGGAGAGACCCAGTACTTC; CDR3: CASSQGGTGETQYF
V: TRBV15; size: few; D: -; J: TRBJ2-7; DNA: TGTGCCACCAGCTTGGAGGGGCGGTCCCTCGGCTACGAGCAGTACTTC; CDR3: CATSLEGRSLGYEQYF
V: TRBV2; size: -; D: TRBD1; J: TRBJ1-2; DNA: TGTGCCAGCAGTGAAGGGATAACAGGGGGGTATGGCTACACCTTC; CDR3: CASSEGITGGYGYTF
V: TRBV28; size: -; D: TRBD1; J: TRBJ1-2; DNA: TGTGCCAGCTCTTCCGGGACAGGTCCCAAGTACACCTTC; CDR3: CASSSGTGPKYTF
V: TRBV11-2; size: -; D: TRBD2; J: TRBJ2-3; DNA: TGTGCCAGCAGCCCCCCTTATGGCGGGAGTACACATGATACGCAGTATTTT; CDR3: CASSPPYGGSTHDTQYF
V: TRBV19; size: few; D: -; J: TRBJ1-6; DNA: TGTGCCAGTAGCGACAGGTCTCGCAATTCACCCCTCCACTTT; CDR3: CASSDRSRNSPLHF
V: TRBV2; size: -; D: -; J: TRBJ2-7; DNA: TGTGCCAGCAGTGACATCGGGGAAGCCTACGAGCAGTACTTC; CDR3: CASSDIGEAYEQYF
V: TRBV20-1; size: -; D: TRBD1; J: TRBJ1-5; DNA: TGCAGGGGGACAGCGATCCTCGATAGCAATCAGCCCCAGCATTTT; CDR3: CRGTAILDSNQPQHF
V: TRBV6-2/TRBV6-3; size: -; D: -; J: TRBJ2-3; DNA: TGTGCCAGCTCCGCAGGCACAGATACGCAGTATTTT; CDR3: CASSAGTDTQYF
V: TRBV18; size: few; D: -; J: TRBJ1-1; DNA: TGTGCCAGCTCACCACCGGGCGGTGGGGTGAACACTGAAGCTTTCTTT; CDR3: CASSPPGGGVNTEAFF
V: TRBV6-5; size: -; D: -; J: TRBJ1-3; DNA: TGTGCCAGCCTCTCCTCTGGAAACACCATATATTTT; CDR3: CASLSSGNTIYF
V: TRBV7-2; size: -; D: TRBD2; J: TRBJ2-3; DNA: TGTGCCAGCAGCTTAGGGGGACTAACAGATACGCAGTATTTT; CDR3: CASSLGGLTDTQYF